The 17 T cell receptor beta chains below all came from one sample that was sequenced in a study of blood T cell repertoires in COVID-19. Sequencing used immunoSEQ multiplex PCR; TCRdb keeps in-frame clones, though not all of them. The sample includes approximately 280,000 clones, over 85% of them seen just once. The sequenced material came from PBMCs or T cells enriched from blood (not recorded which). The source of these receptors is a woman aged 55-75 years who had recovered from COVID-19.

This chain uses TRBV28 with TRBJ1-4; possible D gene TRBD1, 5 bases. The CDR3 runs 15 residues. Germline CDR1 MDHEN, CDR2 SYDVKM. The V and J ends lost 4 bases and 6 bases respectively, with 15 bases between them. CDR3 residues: CASSSPGGEDEKLFF. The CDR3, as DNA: TGTGCCAGCAGTTCACCTGGGGGGGAAGATGAAAAACTGTTTTTT.

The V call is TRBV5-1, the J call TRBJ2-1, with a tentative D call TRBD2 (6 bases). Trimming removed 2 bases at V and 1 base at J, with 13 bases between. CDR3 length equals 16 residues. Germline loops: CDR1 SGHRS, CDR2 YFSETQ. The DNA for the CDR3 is TGCGCCAGCAGCTTTATTGCGGGGCTTTCCTACAATGAGCAGTTCTTC. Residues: CASSFIAGLSYNEQFF. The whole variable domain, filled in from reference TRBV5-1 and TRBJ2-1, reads KAGVTQTPRYLIKTRGQQVTLSCSPISGHRSVSWYQQTPGQGLQFLFEYFSETQRNKGNFPGRFSGRQFSNSRSEMNVSTLELGDSALYLCASSFIAGLSYNEQFFGPGTRLTVL.

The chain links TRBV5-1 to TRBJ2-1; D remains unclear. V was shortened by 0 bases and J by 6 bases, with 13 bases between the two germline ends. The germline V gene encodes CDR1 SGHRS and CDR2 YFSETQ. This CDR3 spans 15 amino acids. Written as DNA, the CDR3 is TGCGCCAGCAGCTTGGATCCGGGTATAAGCAATGAGCAGTTCTTC. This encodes CASSLDPGISNEQFF.

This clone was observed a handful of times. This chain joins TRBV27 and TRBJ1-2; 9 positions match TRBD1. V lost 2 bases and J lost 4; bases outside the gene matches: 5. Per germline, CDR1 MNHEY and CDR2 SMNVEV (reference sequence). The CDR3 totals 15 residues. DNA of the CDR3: TGTGCCAGCAGTTTAGGGGGACAGGGCAGCTATGGCTACACCTTC. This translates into CASSLGGQGSYGYTF.

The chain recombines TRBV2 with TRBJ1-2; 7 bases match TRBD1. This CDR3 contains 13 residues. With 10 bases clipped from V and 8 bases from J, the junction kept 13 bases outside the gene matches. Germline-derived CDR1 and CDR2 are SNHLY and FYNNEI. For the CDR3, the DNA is TGTGCCAACTTCGACAGGGTAAAGTGGGGCTACACCTTC. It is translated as CANFDRVKWGYTF.

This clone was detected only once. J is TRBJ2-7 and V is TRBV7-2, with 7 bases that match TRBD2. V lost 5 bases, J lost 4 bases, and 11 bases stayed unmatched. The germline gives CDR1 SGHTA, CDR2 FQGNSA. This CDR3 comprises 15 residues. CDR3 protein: CASSGVGLGTYEQYF. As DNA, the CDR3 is TGTGCCAGCAGCGGGGTTGGACTAGGTACTTACGAGCAGTACTTC. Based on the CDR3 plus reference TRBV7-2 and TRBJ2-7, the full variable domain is GAGVSQSPSNKVTEKGKDVELRCDPISGHTALYWYRQSLGQGLEFLIYFQGNSAPDKSGLPSDRFSAERTGGSVSTLTIQRTQQEDSAVYLCASSGVGLGTYEQYFGPGTRLTVT.

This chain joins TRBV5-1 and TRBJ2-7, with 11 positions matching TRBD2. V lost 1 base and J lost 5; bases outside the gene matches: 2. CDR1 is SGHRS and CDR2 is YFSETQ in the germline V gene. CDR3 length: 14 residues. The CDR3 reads CASSLTSGRDEQYF. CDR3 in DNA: TGCGCCAGCAGCTTGACTAGCGGGAGAGACGAGCAGTACTTC.

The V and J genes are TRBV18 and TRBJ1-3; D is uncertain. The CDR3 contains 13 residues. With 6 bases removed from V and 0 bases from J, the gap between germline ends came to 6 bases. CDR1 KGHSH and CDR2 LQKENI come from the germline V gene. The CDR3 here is CASSRDSGNTIYF. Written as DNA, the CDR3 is TGTGCCAGCTCCCGGGACTCTGGAAACACCATATATTTT.

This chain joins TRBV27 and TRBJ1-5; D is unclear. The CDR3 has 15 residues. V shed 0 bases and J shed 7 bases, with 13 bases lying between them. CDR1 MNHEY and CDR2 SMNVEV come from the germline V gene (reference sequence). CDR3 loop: CASSLSTGLGQPQHF. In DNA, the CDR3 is TGTGCCAGCAGTTTATCAACTGGTCTCGGGCAGCCCCAGCATTTT.

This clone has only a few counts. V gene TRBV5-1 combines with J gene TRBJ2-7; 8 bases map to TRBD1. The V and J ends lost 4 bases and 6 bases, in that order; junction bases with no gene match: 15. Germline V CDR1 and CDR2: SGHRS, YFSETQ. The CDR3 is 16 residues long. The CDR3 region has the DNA TGCGCCAGCAGCCAGGGACAGGCCTCGCCAATACGCGAGCAGTACTTC. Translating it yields CASSQGQASPIREQYF. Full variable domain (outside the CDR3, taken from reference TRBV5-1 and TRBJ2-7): KAGVTQTPRYLIKTRGQQVTLSCSPISGHRSVSWYQQTPGQGLQFLFEYFSETQRNKGNFPGRFSGRQFSNSRSEMNVSTLELGDSALYLCASSQGQASPIREQYFGPGTRLTVT.

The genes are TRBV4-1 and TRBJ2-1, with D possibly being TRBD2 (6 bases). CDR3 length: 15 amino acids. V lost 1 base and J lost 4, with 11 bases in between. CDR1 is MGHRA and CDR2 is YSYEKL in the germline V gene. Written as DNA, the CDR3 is TGCGCCAGCAGCCAAGTCGGGAGTAAGTACAATGAGCAGTTCTTC. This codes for CASSQVGSKYNEQFF.

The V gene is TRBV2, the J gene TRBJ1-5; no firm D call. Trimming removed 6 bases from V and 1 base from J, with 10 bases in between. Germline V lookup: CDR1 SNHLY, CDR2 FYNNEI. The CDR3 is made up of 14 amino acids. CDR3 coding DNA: TGTGCCAGCAGGCCGGGTGAAAGCAATCAGCCCCAGCATTTT. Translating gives CASRPGESNQPQHF.

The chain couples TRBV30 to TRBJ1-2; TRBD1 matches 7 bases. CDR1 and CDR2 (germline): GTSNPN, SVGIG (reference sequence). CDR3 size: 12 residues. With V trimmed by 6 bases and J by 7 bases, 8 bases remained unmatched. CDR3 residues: CACEGAIGGYTF. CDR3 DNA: TGTGCCTGCGAGGGGGCAATTGGTGGCTACACCTTC.

This CDR3 reads CASSPTPGTEYNEQFF. CDR3 sequence (DNA): TGTGCCAGTAGTCCAACCCCCGGGACAGAGTACAATGAGCAGTTCTTC. The chain is built from TRBV19 and TRBJ2-1; 7 bases match TRBD1. The CDR3 has 16 residues. With V trimmed by 5 bases and J by 4 bases, 11 bases remained unmatched. Germline CDR1 LNHDA, CDR2 SQIVND (reference sequence).

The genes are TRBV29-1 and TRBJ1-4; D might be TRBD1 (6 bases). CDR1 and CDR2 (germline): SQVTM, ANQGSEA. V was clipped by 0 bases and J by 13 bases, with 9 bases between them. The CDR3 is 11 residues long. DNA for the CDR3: TGCAGCGTTGAAGAACAGGGTAGACTGTTTTTT. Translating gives CSVEEQGRLFF.

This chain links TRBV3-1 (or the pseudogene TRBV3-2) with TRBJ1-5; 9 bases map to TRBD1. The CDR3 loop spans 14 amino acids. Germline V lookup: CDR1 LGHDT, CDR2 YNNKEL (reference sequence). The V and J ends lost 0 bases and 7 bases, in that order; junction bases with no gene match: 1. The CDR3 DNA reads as TGTGCCAGCAGCCAAGAGACAGGGGGACAGCCCCAGCATTTT. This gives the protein CASSQETGGQPQHF.

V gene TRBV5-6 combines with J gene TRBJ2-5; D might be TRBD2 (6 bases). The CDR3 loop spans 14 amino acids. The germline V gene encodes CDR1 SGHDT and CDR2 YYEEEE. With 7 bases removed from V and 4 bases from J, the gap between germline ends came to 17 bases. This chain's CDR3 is CASGLGGAGETQYF. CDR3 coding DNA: TGTGCCAGCGGGTTAGGCGGGGCGGGAGAGACCCAGTACTTC.